Listed below are T cell receptor beta chains from one sample, sequenced in a study of shared clonotypes between healthy human individuals. Profiled with immunoSEQ multiplex PCR; TCRdb holds only in-frame clones, not every one. This table has over 2 million clones, less than 95% appearing once. The sequenced material came from naive CD4+ T cells from PBMCs. These receptors originate from a man between 18 and 29 years old in good health. Some clones in this sample may be carry-over from other donors' samples. CDR3s include the opening cysteine and the closing phenylalanine or tryptophan. A D gene is named only where the DNA matches it firmly. Size is stated for part of the rows, as once, few or many counts, or as a class when the clone is expanded.

>.|TRBJ2-7|TRBV7-3|.
CASGKDSDLREQYF
TGTGCCAGCGGCAAAGACAGTGACCTACGCGAGCAGTACTTC
>.|TRBJ1-5|TRBV4-2|.
CASSQEVGTNNQPQHF
TGTGCCAGCAGCCAAGAGGTGGGCACCAACAATCAGCCCCAGCATTTT
>.|TRBJ2-3|TRBV4-1|.
CASSQEGGGRADTQYF
TGCGCCAGCAGCCAAGAGGGGGGCGGGAGAGCAGATACGCAGTATTTT
>.|TRBJ2-1|TRBV2|.
CASREDWNNEQFF
TGTGCCAGCAGAGAGGACTGGAACAATGAGCAGTTCTTC
>.|TRBJ1-2|TRBV28|.
CASSLRQKDYTF
TGTGCCAGCAGTTTGCGACAGAAGGACTACACCTTC
>TRBD1|TRBJ2-7|TRBV2|once
CASIRGQGAPAVDF
TGTGCCAGCATCCGGGGACAGGGGGCCCCCGCTGTCGACTTC
>.|TRBJ2-7|TRBV5-1|.
CASSTPGASYEQYF
TGCGCCAGCAGCACCCCCGGGGCCTCCTACGAGCAGTACTTC
>.|TRBJ2-5|TRBV28|.
CASSSSGETQYF
TGTGCCAGCAGTTCCTCGGGAGAGACCCAGTACTTC
>TRBD1|TRBJ1-2|TRBV6-5|few
CASSLDRDYGYTF
TGTGCCAGCAGTCTGGACAGGGACTATGGCTACACCTTC
>TRBD1|TRBJ2-1|TRBV28|.
CASSFWTGGNNEQFF
TGTGCCAGCAGTTTCTGGACAGGGGGCAACAATGAGCAGTTCTTC
>TRBD1|TRBJ1-1|TRBV9|once
CASRRAGKGANTEAFF
TGTGCCAGCAGGCGAGCCGGAAAGGGGGCAAATACTGAAGCTTTCTTT
>.|TRBJ2-4|TRBV11-2|.
CASRRWGEAKNIQYF
TGTGCCAGCAGACGCTGGGGGGAAGCCAAAAACATTCAGTACTTC
>.|TRBJ1-1|TRBV15|.
CATSRDKGVRAAFF
TGTGCCACCAGCAGAGATAAGGGGGTAAGGGCCGCTTTCTTT
>TRBD2|TRBJ2-7|TRBV20-1|.
CSASGRGEQYF
TGCAGTGCAAGCGGGAGAGGTGAGCAGTACTTC
>TRBD2|TRBJ2-1|TRBV7-2|.
CASRPSGMSYNEQFF
TGTGCCAGCAGACCCAGCGGGATGTCCTACAATGAGCAGTTCTTC
>TRBD1|TRBJ1-1|TRBV18|.
CASTGTGGGWTEAFF
TGTGCCAGCACAGGGACAGGCGGCGGATGGACTGAAGCTTTCTTT
>.|TRBJ2-3|TRBV2|.
CASRGGTAYTDTQYF
TGTGCCAGCAGGGGGGGGACAGCTTACACAGATACGCAGTATTTT
>.|TRBJ2-3|TRBV28|.
CASRGTKLTDTQYF
TGTGCCAGCAGAGGGACAAAACTCACAGATACGCAGTATTTT
>.|TRBJ2-2|TRBV7-2|.
CASSLRQANTGELFF
TGTGCCAGCAGCCTCCGGCAGGCGAACACCGGGGAGCTGTTTTTT
>TRBD1|TRBJ2-2|TRBV7-3|.
CASSPGTVAGELFF
TGTGCCAGCAGCCCAGGGACAGTGGCCGGGGAGCTGTTTTTT
>TRBD2|TRBJ2-5|TRBV6-6|.
CASTGRDYRSEETQYF
TGTGCCAGCACCGGTCGGGACTACCGCTCAGAAGAGACCCAGTACTTC
>TRBD1|TRBJ1-1|TRBV11-1|.
CASRPGTGGFMNTEAFF
TGTGCCAGCAGGCCCGGGACAGGGGGTTTCATGAACACTGAAGCTTTCTTT
>.|TRBJ2-2|TRBV28|.
CATRGNTGELFF
TGTGCCACGAGGGGGAACACCGGGGAGCTGTTTTTT
>TRBD1|TRBJ2-1|TRBV7-6|.
CASSGDRASYNEQFF
TGTGCCAGCAGCGGAGACAGGGCGTCCTACAATGAGCAGTTCTTC
>.|TRBJ1-2|TRBV5-1|.
CASSLVGDQSYGYTF
TGCGCCAGCAGCTTGGTGGGGGATCAGAGCTATGGCTACACCTTC
>.|TRBJ1-1|TRBV2|.
CASQEGGDTEAFF
TGTGCCAGCCAAGAGGGGGGGGACACTGAAGCTTTCTTT
>TRBD2|TRBJ2-1|TRBV5-4|.
CASSLFSGRYNEQFF
TGTGCCAGCAGCTTGTTCAGCGGGAGGTACAATGAGCAGTTCTTC
>TRBD2|TRBJ2-7|TRBV4-1|.
CASSQDKVQSGSYEQYF
TGCGCCAGCAGCCAAGATAAGGTGCAGAGCGGGAGCTACGAGCAGTACTTC
>TRBD2|TRBJ2-3|TRBV7-9|.
CASSLEWTSRTDTQYF
TGTGCCAGCAGCTTAGAGTGGACTAGCCGCACAGATACGCAGTATTTT
>.|TRBJ1-2|TRBV4-2|.
CASSQVMGIDGYTF
TGTGCCAGCAGCCAAGTAATGGGTATCGACGGCTACACCTTC
>TRBD1|TRBJ1-3|TRBV6-6|.
CASSSQGSGNTIYF
TGTGCCAGCAGCTCACAGGGGTCTGGAAACACCATATATTTT
>TRBD2|TRBJ2-7|TRBV10-2|.
CASRDFGGRAYEQYF
TGCGCCAGCAGGGACTTTGGAGGGAGGGCCTACGAGCAGTACTTC
>.|TRBJ2-7|TRBV30|.
CAWNPAGHTYEQYF
TGTGCCTGGAATCCGGCAGGGCACACCTACGAGCAGTACTTC
>.|TRBJ1-1|TRBV2|.
CASSERRNTEAFF
TGTGCCAGCAGTGAAAGACGGAACACTGAAGCTTTCTTT
>.|TRBJ2-5|TRBV2|.
CASSGRSGETQYF
TGTGCCAGCAGTGGTCGATCCGGGGAGACCCAGTACTTC
>.|TRBJ1-5|TRBV2|.
CASGRGPNQPQHF
TGTGCCAGCGGAAGGGGCCCAAATCAGCCCCAGCATTTT
>.|TRBJ1-2|TRBV19|.
CASSSAAENYGYTF
TGTGCCAGTAGTAGCGCCGCTGAGAACTATGGCTACACCTTC
>TRBD2|TRBJ2-1|TRBV2|.
CASSTTSGLPQDEQFF
TGTGCCAGCAGTACGACTAGCGGTCTCCCTCAGGATGAGCAGTTCTTC
>TRBD1|TRBJ1-2|TRBV28|.
CASSSPTGPNLPTF
TGTGCCAGCAGTTCTCCGACAGGGCCGAATCTCCCCACCTTC
>TRBD1|TRBJ1-1|TRBV5-1|.
CASSSQPTGESTEAFF
TGCGCCAGCAGCTCGCAACCAACAGGGGAGAGTACTGAAGCTTTCTTT
>.|TRBJ2-5|TRBV5-4|.
CASSSPGTGETQYF
TGTGCCAGCAGCTCCCCAGGGACGGGAGAGACCCAGTACTTC
>.|TRBJ2-2|TRBV28|.
CASSQGSNTGELFF
TGTGCCAGCAGTCAGGGGTCGAACACCGGGGAGCTGTTTTTT
>.|TRBJ2-5|TRBV9|.
CASSVAVHRAQETQYF
TGTGCCAGCAGCGTAGCCGTCCACAGGGCCCAAGAGACCCAGTACTTC
>.|TRBJ1-1|TRBV18|.
CASSPGVEATEAFF
TGTGCCAGTTCCCCCGGGGTTGAGGCCACTGAAGCTTTCTTT
>TRBD1|TRBJ1-2|TRBV6-1|.
CASRYRGGYTF
TGTGCCAGCAGGTACAGGGGTGGCTACACCTTC
>.|TRBJ1-2|TRBV6-5|once
CASRKDPNYGYTF
TGTGCCAGCAGGAAGGACCCTAACTATGGCTACACCTTC